These 30 T cell receptor beta chains were all obtained from the same sample, sequenced in a study of post-analysis software for immune sequencing data. Points from the study as a whole: There were several TRBV segments more frequent in patients than controls, and TRBV5-6, TRBV5-1 and TRBV20-1 were among them.

No antigens are known for them. TCR beta cDNA libraries included unique molecular identifiers. TCRdb re-called the PCR reads through MiXCR, storing one row per CDR3 protein. The table records 450,000 to 650,000 distinct CDR3 sequences, roughly 47% of them present only once. Sequenced: blood. These receptors all stem from a girl under 18 with multiple sclerosis.

CDR3 region: CASSSTERAETQYF. The CDR3 DNA sequence: TGTGCCAGCAGTTCGACAGAACGAGCGGAGACCCAGTACTTC. V usage is TRBV28 and J usage is TRBJ2-5, with a tentative D call TRBD1 (5 bases). With 4 bases removed from V and 5 bases from J, the gap between germline ends came to 14 bases. The CDR3 loop spans 14 amino acids. Germline V gene sequence: CDR1 MDHEN, CDR2 SYDVKM.

This clonotype turned up a few times. The chain carries TRBV6-5 and TRBJ2-5; 7 bases match TRBD1. V was clipped by 0 bases and J by 5 bases; unmatched bases: 6. The length of the CDR3 is 15 residues. Per the germline V gene, CDR1 is MNHEY and CDR2 is SVGAGI. CDR3 residues: CASSYSQGQPETQYF. CDR3 nucleotide sequence: TGTGCCAGCAGTTACTCTCAGGGACAGCCTGAGACCCAGTACTTC.

V is TRBV29-1 and J is TRBJ1-1, with a possible D match to TRBD1 (6 bases). V lost 5 bases and J 4 bases, leaving 11 bases between the germline ends. Looked up from germline, CDR1 is SQVTM and CDR2 is ANQGSEA. The CDR3 runs to 12 residues. This chain's CDR3 is CSVPGEGTEAFF. DNA of the CDR3: TGCAGCGTTCCAGGGGAAGGCACTGAAGCTTTCTTT.

The chain recombines TRBV27 with TRBJ2-7; D gene uncertain. Trimming removed 1 base at V and 3 bases at J, with 7 bases between. The CDR3 is made up of 13 amino acids. Per germline, CDR1 MNHEY and CDR2 SMNVEV (reference sequence). The CDR3 region has the DNA TGTGCCAGCAGTTTATTGCCCAGCTACGAGCAGTACTTC. This encodes CASSLLPSYEQYF.

The J gene is TRBJ2-7, the V gene TRBV10-3; D might be TRBD1 or TRBD2, each matching 5 bases. Germline values: CDR1 ENHRY, CDR2 SYGVKD. The CDR3 has 14 residues. V was cut by 6 bases and J by 6 bases, with 18 bases left in between. CDR3 protein: CAIRDGTGPREQYF. The CDR3 nucleotides read TGTGCCATCAGGGACGGGACGGGGCCTCGCGAGCAGTACTTC.

This clonotype has only a few counts. The chain combines TRBV2 with TRBJ2-1; D is ambiguous. Germline lookup yields CDR1 SNHLY and CDR2 FYNNEI. The CDR3 spans 13 residues. V was clipped by 7 bases and J by 6 bases, with 13 bases between them. In DNA, the CDR3 is TGTGCCAGCACCACTGGGGTGGGCAATGAGCAGTTCTTC. It translates to CASTTGVGNEQFF. Based on the CDR3 plus reference TRBV2 and TRBJ2-1, the full variable domain is EPEVTQTPSHQVTQMGQEVILRCVPISNHLYFYWYRQILGQKVEFLVSFYNNEISEKSEIFDDQFSVERPDGSNFTLKIRSTKLEDSAMYFCASTTGVGNEQFFGPGTRLTVL.

V usage is TRBV6-4 and J usage is TRBJ2-3, with 9 bases aligning to TRBD2. V dropped 2 bases and J dropped 3; count of bases not matched to a gene: 6. The CDR3 consists of 16 residues. In germline, CDR1 is MRHNA, CDR2 SNTAGT. CDR3 DNA: TGTGCCAGCAGTGACGGTAGCGGGAGCGGGACAGATACGCAGTATTTT. Translating gives CASSDGSGSGTDTQYF.

The chain employs TRBV20-1 and TRBJ2-3; TRBD2 might be the D (6 bases). V lost 6 bases and J 2 bases, leaving 15 bases between the germline ends. Germline V CDR1 and CDR2: DFQATT, SNEGSKA (reference sequence). The CDR3 spans 14 residues. The chain's CDR3 is CSAIRAGYTDTQYF. CDR3 nucleotide sequence: TGCAGTGCCATCCGGGCGGGGTACACAGATACGCAGTATTTT.

V usage is TRBV7-3 and J usage is TRBJ2-1; D possibly corresponds to TRBD1 (6 bases). The germline V and J ends were trimmed by 5 bases and 10 bases, with 12 bases remaining between them. The V gene's germline CDR1 is SGHTA and CDR2 FQGTGA. This CDR3 spans 12 amino acids. The CDR3 DNA follows: TGTGCCAGCAGCCGGTCGACAGGAGAGCAGTTCTTC. It codes for CASSRSTGEQFF.

This rearrangement joins TRBV3-1 to TRBJ1-2; TRBD1 matches at 11 bases. The V and J ends lost 0 bases and 5 bases, in that order; junction bases with no gene match: 5. Germline assignment: CDR1 LGHDT and CDR2 YNNKEL (reference sequence). This CDR3 has 16 amino acids. CDR3 region: CASSQEGTGGIYGYTF. CDR3 DNA sequence: TGTGCCAGCAGCCAAGAAGGGACAGGGGGGATTTATGGCTACACCTTC.

This chain links TRBV6-5 with TRBJ1-6, with 12 nucleotides matching TRBD1. With V trimmed by 7 bases and J by 6 bases, 7 bases remained unmatched. The CDR3 is 16 residues long. The germline V gene has CDR1 MNHEY and CDR2 SVGAGI. The CDR3 spells CASKGRDRGPNSPLHF. CDR3 DNA sequence: TGTGCCAGCAAGGGACGGGACAGGGGGCCTAATTCACCCCTCCACTTT.

This clonotype was seen a handful of times. V is TRBV19 and J is TRBJ2-7; TRBD2 matches at 10 bases. Trimming cost V 10 bases and J 4 bases; bases outside gene matches: 7. This CDR3 is built from 13 residues. Germline-derived CDR1 and CDR2 are LNHDA and SQIVND (reference sequence). CDR3 in DNA: TGTGCCACCCAAGCTAGCGGGAGTTACGAGCAGTACTTC. Translating gives CATQASGSYEQYF. The complete variable domain, with remaining parts taken from reference TRBV19 and TRBJ2-7, reads DGGITQSPKYLFRKEGQNVTLSCEQNLNHDAMYWYRQDPGQGLRLIYYSQIVNDFQKGDIAEGYSVSREKKESFPLTVTSAQKNPTAFYLCATQASGSYEQYFGPGTRLTVT.

The rearrangement joins TRBV4-1 to TRBJ2-6; D ambiguous. The CDR3 runs 16 residues. The V and J ends lost 2 bases and 1 base respectively, with 9 bases between them. The germline gives CDR1 MGHRA, CDR2 YSYEKL. CDR3 nucleotides: TGCGCCAGCAGCCAAAGTGGCAGGTCTGGGGCCAACGTCCTGACTTTC. It codes for CASSQSGRSGANVLTF.

This chain connects TRBV12-3 or TRBV12-4 to TRBJ1-5; D is possibly TRBD1 (5 bases). This CDR3 is built from 15 residues. Trimming took 3 bases from V and 2 from J, leaving 11 bases between them. The CDR3 DNA reads TGTGCCAGCAGTTTTGGGGCCAGGGGCAATCAGCCCCAGCATTTT. It specifies CASSFGARGNQPQHF.

The chain employs TRBV4-1 and TRBJ1-2; D remains ambiguous. The CDR3 is 16 residues long. The V gene's germline CDR1 is MGHRA and CDR2 YSYEKL. The V end lost 1 base, the J end lost 0 bases, and 12 bases lay between the germline ends. CDR3 bases: TGCGCCAGCAGCCAAGTGGACGGATCTTCTAACTATGGCTACACCTTC. Encoded protein: CASSQVDGSSNYGYTF.

The V gene is TRBV30, the J gene TRBJ2-1, with a tentative D call TRBD2 (7 bases). Germline loops: CDR1 GTSNPN, CDR2 SVGIG (reference sequence). V dropped 8 bases and J dropped 7 bases, with 18 bases sitting between them. The CDR3 runs to 13 residues. The CDR3 bases are TGTGCCACAGCGCGGGGGCCTCTGAATGAGCAGTTCTTC. Translating gives CATARGPLNEQFF.

The J gene is TRBJ1-2, the V gene TRBV12-3 or TRBV12-4, with D possibly matching TRBD1 (5 bases). The CDR3 is 15 residues long. Trimming removed 3 bases from V and 2 bases from J, with 13 bases in between. CDR3 in amino acids: CASSLGGMMNYGYTF. CDR3 DNA sequence: TGTGCCAGCAGTTTGGGGGGGATGATGAACTATGGCTACACCTTC.

This chain joins TRBV24-1 and TRBJ2-1, with 9 bases identical to TRBD2. Per germline, CDR1 KGHDR and CDR2 SFDVKD. The CDR3 length is 18 residues. V lost 8 bases and J lost 4; bases outside the gene matches: 17. The CDR3 sequence: CATNLVDSGGIMYNEQFF. As DNA, the CDR3 is TGTGCCACCAATCTAGTAGATAGCGGGGGTATTATGTACAATGAGCAGTTCTTC.

The chain employs TRBV12-3 or TRBV12-4 and TRBJ1-6, with 9 bases lining up with TRBD1. J gave up 10 bases and V 3 bases, and 7 bases lay outside the gene matches. This CDR3 is 15 amino acids long. This CDR3 reads CASSFRTGGGSPLHF. CDR3 nucleotide sequence: TGTGCCAGCAGTTTCCGAACAGGGGGCGGATCACCCCTCCACTTT.

This rearrangement joins TRBV3-1 to TRBJ2-1; D might be TRBD2 (6 bases). This CDR3 comprises 18 residues. CDR1 and CDR2 (germline): LGHDT, YNNKEL (reference sequence). V lost 4 bases and J 7 bases, leaving 26 bases between the germline ends. CDR3 bases: TGTGCCAGCAGCCCCCCAAGAGGGAGGCAGGGATCCGGGAATGAGCAGTTCTTC. This sequence encodes CASSPPRGRQGSGNEQFF.

V and J are TRBV29-1 and TRBJ2-5, with 7 bases identical to TRBD2. The V gene's germline CDR1 is SQVTM and CDR2 ANQGSEA. Trimming at V came to 6 bases and at J to 1 base, leaving 11 bases not matched to a gene. The CDR3 sequence is 15 residues long. The CDR3 DNA reads TGCAGCGTCCCCTTGGGCGGGAGTCGCCAAGAGACCCAGTACTTC. Protein: CSVPLGGSRQETQYF. The full variable domain, in which reference TRBV29-1 and TRBJ2-5 provide the parts outside the CDR3, is SAVISQKPSRDICQRGTSLTIQCQVDSQVTMMFWYRQQPGQSLTLIATANQGSEATYESGFVIDKFPISRPNLTFSTLTVSNMSPEDSSIYLCSVPLGGSRQETQYFGPGTRLLVL.

The chain recombines TRBV18 with TRBJ2-5; D is unresolved. CDR1 is KGHSH and CDR2 is LQKENI in the germline V gene. The V and J ends lost 1 base and 2 bases respectively, with 8 bases between them. There are 14 residues in the CDR3. This chain's CDR3 is CASSPRRWQETQYF. CDR3 nucleotides: TGTGCCAGCTCACCACGCAGGTGGCAAGAGACCCAGTACTTC.

V gene TRBV3-1 combines with J gene TRBJ1-4; possibly TRBD1 for D (5 bases). Deletions cut 1 base from V and 7 bases from J, with 13 bases between. Germline CDR1 LGHDT, CDR2 YNNKEL (reference sequence). The CDR3 is 15 residues long. The CDR3 nucleotides read TGTGCCAGCAGCCAAGGGCAGGGAGGGCGTGAAAAACTGTTTTTT. Translation gives CASSQGQGGREKLFF.

The chain links TRBV6-6 to TRBJ1-1; D unclear. Trimming pared 2 bases from V and 4 bases from J, leaving 17 bases between. Germline V lookup: CDR1 MNHNY, CDR2 SVGAGI (reference sequence). The CDR3 loop spans 16 amino acids. The CDR3 region is CASSYTNYYVATEAFF. Here the CDR3 DNA reads TGTGCCAGCAGTTACACGAACTACTACGTTGCCACTGAAGCTTTCTTT.

This clonotype was counted between two and nine times. The chain uses TRBV29-1 and TRBJ2-7; 8 nucleotides agree with TRBD1. This CDR3 contains 13 residues. J lost 0 bases, V lost 5 bases, and 3 bases had no gene match. CDR1 SQVTM and CDR2 ANQGSEA come from the germline V gene. The chain's CDR3 is CSVRTGSSYEQYF. CDR3 sequence (DNA): TGCAGCGTTCGGACAGGGAGCTCCTACGAGCAGTACTTC.

The chain recombines TRBV24-1 with TRBJ2-1; TRBD2 aligns across 11 bases. Unmatched junction bases numbered 9, after V lost 3 bases and J lost 6 bases. The CDR3 has 17 residues. In germline, CDR1 is KGHDR, CDR2 SFDVKD. Written as DNA, the CDR3 is TGTGCCACCAGTGATCTCACCGGGACTAGCGGCGTCAATGAGCAGTTCTTC. Translation: CATSDLTGTSGVNEQFF.

The chain links TRBV5-6 to TRBJ2-1; 12 bases are a match to TRBD2. The CDR3 length is 18 residues. Germline CDR1 SGHDT, CDR2 YYEEEE. V was clipped by 0 bases and J by 9 bases; unmatched bases: 13. CDR3 protein: CASSLAIDRLAGEGEQFF. The CDR3 bases are TGTGCCAGCAGCTTGGCCATTGACAGACTAGCGGGAGAGGGTGAGCAGTTCTTC.

This clonotype was counted a few times. The rearrangement links TRBV2 to TRBJ1-5, with TRBD1 matching over 10 bases. The CDR3 has 14 residues. CDR1 is SNHLY, CDR2 FYNNEI, per germline. The V gene end was trimmed by 8 bases and the J gene end by 1 base; junction bases not matched to a gene: 2. The CDR3 sequence: CASSGQGSNQPQHF. The CDR3 DNA sequence: TGTGCCAGCTCGGGACAGGGGAGCAATCAGCCCCAGCATTTT.

The chain recombines TRBV7-9 with TRBJ2-7; D perhaps matches TRBD2 (6 bases). Germline assignment: CDR1 SEHNR and CDR2 FQNEAQ (reference sequence). The CDR3 length is 14 residues. V was pared by 2 bases and J by 3 bases, with 11 bases between. The CDR3 DNA follows: TGTGCCAGCAGCTTAACGACTAGTCTCTACGAGCAGTACTTC. This sequence encodes CASSLTTSLYEQYF.

The J gene is TRBJ2-1, the V gene TRBV20-1, with 7 bases fitting TRBD1. V dropped 3 bases and J dropped 4; count of bases not matched to a gene: 6. The CDR3 extends over 14 amino acids. The germline gives CDR1 DFQATT, CDR2 SNEGSKA (reference sequence). CDR3 sequence (DNA): TGCAGTGCTAGCCCGGGACAGAGATACAATGAGCAGTTCTTC. Translated: CSASPGQRYNEQFF.